What follows are 28 T cell receptor beta chains derived from one specimen sequenced in a study of blood T cell repertoires in COVID-19. TCRdb keeps only in-frame clones here, not all; method: immunoSEQ multiplex PCR. The sample yields around 80,000 clones, 70% to 90% seen once. What was sequenced was peripheral blood. These receptors were taken from a woman over 75 with acute or convalescent COVID-19.

The chain recombines TRBV5-6 with TRBJ2-1, with D possibly TRBD1 on 6 matching bases. V lost 4 bases to trimming and J lost 4 bases, with 15 bases between them. Germline CDR1 SGHDT, CDR2 YYEEEE. The CDR3 contains 15 residues. Written as DNA, the CDR3 is TGTGCCAGCAGCCTACAGGGAAGGGGGTACAATGAGCAGTTCTTC. The encoded protein is CASSLQGRGYNEQFF.

This clone was detected once. The rearrangement links TRBV9 to TRBJ1-1, with TRBD1 identical over 8 bases. Germline V gene lookup returns CDR1 SGDLS and CDR2 YYNGEE. The CDR3 has 15 residues. Trimming cost V 4 bases and J 12 bases; bases outside gene matches: 17. The CDR3 reads CASSPTDRVPPISFF. The CDR3 bases are TGTGCCAGCAGCCCCACGGACAGGGTGCCACCGATATCTTTCTTT.

This clone was counted a single time. V gene TRBV19 combines with J gene TRBJ2-1; 8 bases align to TRBD1. After removal of 6 bases from V and 6 bases from J, the junction contained 7 bases not matched to a gene. This CDR3 is built from 14 residues. Per the germline V gene, CDR1 is LNHDA and CDR2 is SQIVND (reference sequence). The CDR3 DNA sequence: TGTGCCAGTAGCCCAAGACAGGGGACCAATGAGCAGTTCTTC. Its protein product is CASSPRQGTNEQFF.

The V call is TRBV4-1, the J call TRBJ1-1, with D tentatively TRBD1 (5 bases). Per germline, CDR1 MGHRA and CDR2 YSYEKL. The CDR3 loop spans 16 amino acids. V was cut by 2 bases and J by 4 bases, with 17 bases left in between. CDR3 loop: CASSQTQTAPGTEAFF. The CDR3 nucleotides read TGCGCCAGCAGCCAAACCCAGACAGCCCCAGGCACTGAAGCTTTCTTT.

V gene TRBV2 combines with J gene TRBJ1-2; possibly TRBD1 for D (5 bases). V was clipped by 1 base and J by 8 bases, with 11 bases between them. CDR1 and CDR2 from the germline V gene are SNHLY and FYNNEI. This CDR3 has 13 residues. CDR3 sequence reads: CASSEVRGEGYTF. CDR3 sequence (DNA): TGTGCCAGCAGTGAAGTTAGGGGTGAAGGCTACACCTTC.

J is TRBJ2-2 and V is TRBV7-9; D is unresolved. Trimming left V 6 bases short and J 2 bases short, with 13 bases between. The CDR3 consists of 15 residues. Germline CDR1 and CDR2: SEHNR and FQNEAQ (reference sequence). CDR3 DNA sequence: TGTGCCAGCAGTATTGCCCACACAAACACCGGGGAGCTGTTTTTT. This sequence encodes CASSIAHTNTGELFF.

The CDR3 DNA follows: TGTGCCAGCAGTTACTCGGGCCTCTCTGGAAACACCATATATTTT. This codes for CASSYSGLSGNTIYF. The chain couples TRBV6-5 to TRBJ1-3; D remains ambiguous. Trimming took 0 bases from V and 0 from J, leaving 6 bases between them. Per the germline V gene, CDR1 is MNHEY and CDR2 is SVGAGI. The length of the CDR3 is 15 residues.

The chain couples TRBV27 to TRBJ2-5; no definite D call. V shed 0 bases and J shed 4 bases, with 12 bases lying between them. CDR1 is MNHEY, CDR2 SMNVEV, per germline (reference sequence). The CDR3 runs to 15 residues. The CDR3 nucleotides read TGTGCCAGCAGTTTATCGATTTCGGAGTCAGAGACCCAGTACTTC. Residues: CASSLSISESETQYF.

This clone was observed a few times. The V gene is TRBV6-5, the J gene TRBJ1-3; TRBD1 matches 12 bases. This CDR3 is 16 amino acids long. CDR1 is MNHEY and CDR2 is SVGAGI in the germline V gene. The V gene end was trimmed by 2 bases and the J gene end by 3 bases; junction bases not matched to a gene: 2. CDR3 nucleotide sequence: TGTGCCAGCAGTTACGGGGACAGGGGGCTTGGAAACACCATATATTTT. Protein sequence: CASSYGDRGLGNTIYF.

V usage is TRBV16 and J usage is TRBJ1-6, with no clear D. CDR1 KGHSY and CDR2 FQNENV come from the germline V gene. Trimming shortened V by 4 bases and J by 7 bases, and 17 bases separated the two germline ends. There are 16 residues in the CDR3. The CDR3 DNA follows: TGTGCCAGCAGCCCCCTTAATCCGGGAAACAATTCACCCCTCCACTTT. Translating it yields CASSPLNPGNNSPLHF.

The V call is TRBV28, the J call TRBJ1-1, with D maybe TRBD1 (6 bases). The germline V gene encodes CDR1 MDHEN and CDR2 SYDVKM. Trimming removed 0 bases at V and 5 bases at J, with 13 bases between. The CDR3 sequence is 15 residues long. As DNA, the CDR3 is TGTGCCAGCAGTTTATGGACTATGACAGGTACTGAAGCTTTCTTT. Amino acids: CASSLWTMTGTEAFF.

J is TRBJ2-7 and V is TRBV6-5; perhaps TRBD2 as D (5 bases). The germline V and J ends were trimmed by 2 bases and 3 bases, with 14 bases remaining between them. The CDR3 consists of 15 residues. CDR1 MNHEY and CDR2 SVGAGI come from the germline V gene. Here the CDR3 reads CASSYAAGEGYEQYF. The CDR3 bases are TGTGCCAGCAGTTACGCCGCGGGTGAGGGCTACGAGCAGTACTTC.

Many counts were recorded for this clone. V and J are TRBV12-3 or TRBV12-4 and TRBJ2-7; the D is unclear. Trimming stripped 6 bases from V and 6 bases from J, with 15 bases between. The CDR3 is made up of 13 amino acids. CDR3 sequence: CASRPGSSGEQYF. DNA for the CDR3: TGTGCCAGCAGACCCGGTAGTTCGGGCGAGCAGTACTTC.

V gene TRBV18 combines with J gene TRBJ2-5, with TRBD2 matching 11 bases. Germline-derived CDR1 and CDR2 are KGHSH and LQKENI. Unmatched junction bases numbered 1, after V lost 3 bases and J lost 1 base. The CDR3 has 15 residues. The CDR3 DNA sequence: TGTGCCAGCTCACCTAGCGGGGGGGCCCAAGAGACCCAGTACTTC. Its protein product is CASSPSGGAQETQYF. The complete variable domain, with remaining parts taken from reference TRBV18 and TRBJ2-5, reads NAGVMQNPRHLVRRRGQEARLRCSPMKGHSHVYWYRQLPEEGLKFMVYLQKENIIDESGMPKERFSAEFPKEGPSILRIQQVVRGDSAAYFCASSPSGGAQETQYFGPGTRLLVL.

The chain carries TRBV29-1 and TRBJ2-1, with 10 bases lining up with TRBD2. Germline CDR1 and CDR2: SQVTM and ANQGSEA. This CDR3 contains 13 residues. V was pared by 7 bases and J by 4 bases, with 4 bases of the junction left unmatched. CDR3 nucleotide sequence: TGCAGCGCCCAAGCGGGGGGGTACAATGAGCAGTTCTTC. As protein: CSAQAGGYNEQFF.

The chain links TRBV7-3 to TRBJ1-1; no clear D. The germline V and J ends were trimmed by 4 bases and 8 bases, with 17 bases remaining between them. Per the germline V gene, CDR1 is SGHTA and CDR2 is FQGTGA. The CDR3 length is 14 residues. The CDR3 DNA reads TGTGCCAGCAGCTCCGGAGCAATGGTCTCAGAAGCTTTCTTT. Its protein product is CASSSGAMVSEAFF.

V is TRBV24-1 and J is TRBJ2-1; D possibly corresponds to TRBD1 (6 bases). This CDR3 comprises 15 residues. Germline lookup yields CDR1 KGHDR and CDR2 SFDVKD. Trimming took off 5 bases at V and 4 bases at J, with 14 bases between the two ends. Written as DNA, the CDR3 is TGTGCCACCAGTGGTCAATCAGGGGATTACAATGAGCAGTTCTTC. Amino acids: CATSGQSGDYNEQFF.

The chain links TRBV10-3 to TRBJ2-2, with 8 positions matching TRBD1. Per germline, CDR1 ENHRY and CDR2 SYGVKD. The CDR3 sequence is 14 residues long. The V segment lost 10 bases and the J segment 4 bases; nucleotides outside the gene matches: 8. As DNA, the CDR3 is TGTGCCACGAGACAGGGGAGCGGCACCGGGGAGCTGTTTTTT. Protein: CATRQGSGTGELFF.

The V and J genes are TRBV11-3 and TRBJ2-5; 7 nucleotides match TRBD1. The CDR3 consists of 15 residues. V lost 5 bases, J lost 2 bases, and 8 bases stayed unmatched. CDR1 is SGHNT, CDR2 YENEEA, per germline. The CDR3 coding sequence is TGTGCCAGCAGCGAGGGACAGCCGGGGCAAGAGACCCAGTACTTC. Translation: CASSEGQPGQETQYF.

The V gene is TRBV28, the J gene TRBJ1-1; D possibly corresponds to TRBD1 (6 bases). This CDR3 is built from 15 residues. Germline V gives CDR1 MDHEN, CDR2 SYDVKM. The V and J ends lost 6 bases and 6 bases respectively, with 20 bases between them. The CDR3 sequence: CASSNALGQSSEAFF. As DNA, the CDR3 is TGTGCCAGCAGCAACGCGCTTGGACAGTCATCTGAAGCTTTCTTT. The full variable domain, its missing parts supplied by reference TRBV28 and TRBJ1-1, is DVKVTQSSRYLVKRTGEKVFLECVQDMDHENMFWYRQDPGLGLRLIYFSYDVKMKEKGDIPEGYSVSREKKERFSLILESASTNQTSMYLCASSNALGQSSEAFFGQGTRLTVV.

A few counts support this clone. The rearrangement joins TRBV5-5 to TRBJ1-5; D not resolved. This CDR3 is built from 14 residues. V dropped 4 bases and J dropped 5 bases, with 13 bases sitting between them. Per germline, CDR1 SGHKS and CDR2 YYEKEE (reference sequence). The CDR3 sequence: CASSLRFGDQPQHF. In nucleotides, the CDR3 is TGTGCCAGCAGCCTCAGGTTTGGCGATCAGCCCCAGCATTTT.

This clone was counted between two and nine times. The genes are TRBV6-1 and TRBJ1-1; D ambiguous. Germline V gene data show CDR1 as MNHNS and CDR2 as SASEGT. V was cut by 3 bases and J by 3 bases, with 8 bases left in between. CDR3 length equals 13 residues. This CDR3 is CASSDHTDTEAFF. CDR3 bases: TGTGCCAGCAGTGACCACACCGACACTGAAGCTTTCTTT.

The J gene is TRBJ2-2, the V gene TRBV7-2; 8 bases agree with TRBD2. V was clipped by 3 bases and J by 3 bases; unmatched bases: 3. CDR1 and CDR2 (germline): SGHTA, FQGNSA. CDR3 length: 15 amino acids. The CDR3: CASSFFGRDTGELFF. The CDR3 DNA reads TGTGCCAGCAGCTTTTTCGGGAGGGACACCGGGGAGCTGTTTTTT.

This clone was recorded a few times. CDR3 loop: CASSLGGLAGGGADTQYF. DNA for the CDR3: TGTGCCAGCAGCTTAGGCGGTTTAGCGGGGGGAGGTGCAGATACGCAGTATTTT. The V call is TRBV11-2, the J call TRBJ2-3; 10 bases agree with TRBD2. Germline lookup yields CDR1 SGHAT and CDR2 FQNNGV. V gave up 1 base and J gave up 4 bases; unmatched junction bases: 11. The CDR3 extends over 18 amino acids.

The V gene is TRBV11-3, the J gene TRBJ2-2, with D possibly matching TRBD2 (6 bases). Germline V gives CDR1 SGHNT, CDR2 YENEEA. This CDR3 is 15 amino acids long. V was trimmed by 2 bases and J by 6 bases, leaving 13 bases between them. The CDR3 region is CASSLTLPGAGELFF. The DNA for the CDR3 is TGTGCCAGCAGCTTAACACTACCGGGGGCCGGGGAGCTGTTTTTT. Drawing the rest from reference TRBV11-3 and TRBJ2-2, the complete variable domain is EAGVVQSPRYKIIEKKQPVAFWCNPISGHNTLYWYLQNLGQGPELLIRYENEEAVDDSQLPKDRFSAERLKGVDSTLKIQPAELGDSAVYLCASSLTLPGAGELFFGEGSRLTVL.

This clone has only one observation. V is TRBV19 and J is TRBJ1-2; D unclear. V dropped 4 bases and J dropped 7 bases, with 13 bases sitting between them. Germline V gives CDR1 LNHDA, CDR2 SQIVND (reference sequence). The CDR3 length is 13 residues. The CDR3 reads CASSSSEVGGYTF. Written as DNA, the CDR3 is TGTGCCAGTAGTAGCTCGGAGGTTGGTGGCTACACCTTC.

The rearrangement uses TRBV7-2 and TRBJ2-3; TRBD2 might be the D (5 bases). There are 14 residues in the CDR3. Germline lookup yields CDR1 SGHTA and CDR2 FQGNSA. V lost 6 bases and J lost 2, with 12 bases in between. CDR3 bases: TGTGCCAGCAGACTAGGGCGGACCACAGATACGCAGTATTTT. Translating it yields CASRLGRTTDTQYF.

This sequence joins TRBV5-6 and TRBJ2-1; TRBD1 matches 9 bases. The CDR3 extends over 16 amino acids. After removal of 5 bases from V and 10 bases from J, the junction contained 16 bases not matched to a gene. Germline CDR1 and CDR2: SGHDT and YYEEEE. CDR3 coding DNA: TGTGCCAGCAGATCTCGAGACAGGGGGATTGGGAAGGAGCAGTTCTTC. This encodes CASRSRDRGIGKEQFF.